The clone carrying this T cell receptor beta chain was counted at least ten times. Its target is not known. A single record per CDR3 protein comes from TCRdb applying MiXCR to the 5' RACE reads. Of 100,000 to 150,000 distinct CDR3 sequences detected, more than 6% appear once; the ten largest clones hold approximately 2.7%. V lost 3 bases and J lost 5, with 13 bases in between. Germline CDR1 reads SGHVS; CDR2 reads FQNEAQ. CDR3 size: 14 residues. The data belong to a study of T cells after yellow fever vaccination. Points from the study as a whole: Detected again after the booster were most primary-vaccination clones, at nearly 97% CD4 and 80% to 90% CD8. The CD4 compartment and the CD8 compartment contained a small share of clonotypes in common. Abundant clonotypes from the bulk population could contaminate FACS-sorted repertoires.

The sample here was CD4+ T cells sorted from PBMCs, taken approximately 11 days after the first yellow fever vaccination. The chain recombines TRBV7-8 with TRBJ2-5, with D hard to call. The receptor was isolated from a man younger than 35 who received the YFV17D yellow fever vaccine. CDR3 nucleotide sequence: TGTGCCAGCAGCTTGGCCTACTCCATGGAGACCCAGTACTTC. It translates to CASSLAYSMETQYF. Complete variable domain (other parts from reference TRBV7-8 and TRBJ2-5): GAGVSQSPRYKVAKRGQDVALRCDPISGHVSLFWYQQALGQGPEFLTYFQNEAQLDKSGLPSDRFFAERPEGSVSTLKIQRTQQEDSAVYLCASSLAYSMETQYFGPGTRLLVL.